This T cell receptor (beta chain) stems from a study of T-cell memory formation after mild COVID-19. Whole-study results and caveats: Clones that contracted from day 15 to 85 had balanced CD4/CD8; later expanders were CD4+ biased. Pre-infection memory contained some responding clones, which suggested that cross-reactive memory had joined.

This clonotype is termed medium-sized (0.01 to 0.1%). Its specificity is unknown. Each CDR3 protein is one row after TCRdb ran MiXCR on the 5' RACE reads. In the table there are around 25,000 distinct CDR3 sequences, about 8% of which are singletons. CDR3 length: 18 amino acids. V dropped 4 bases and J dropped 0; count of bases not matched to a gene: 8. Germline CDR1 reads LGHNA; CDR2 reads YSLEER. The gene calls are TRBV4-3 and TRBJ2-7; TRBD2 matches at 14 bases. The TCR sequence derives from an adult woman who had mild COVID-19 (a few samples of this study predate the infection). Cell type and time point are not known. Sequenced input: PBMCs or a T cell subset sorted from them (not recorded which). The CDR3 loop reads CASSRGLAGGLSSYEQYF. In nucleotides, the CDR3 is TGCGCCAGCAGCCGAGGACTAGCGGGAGGCTTGAGCTCCTACGAGCAGTACTTC.